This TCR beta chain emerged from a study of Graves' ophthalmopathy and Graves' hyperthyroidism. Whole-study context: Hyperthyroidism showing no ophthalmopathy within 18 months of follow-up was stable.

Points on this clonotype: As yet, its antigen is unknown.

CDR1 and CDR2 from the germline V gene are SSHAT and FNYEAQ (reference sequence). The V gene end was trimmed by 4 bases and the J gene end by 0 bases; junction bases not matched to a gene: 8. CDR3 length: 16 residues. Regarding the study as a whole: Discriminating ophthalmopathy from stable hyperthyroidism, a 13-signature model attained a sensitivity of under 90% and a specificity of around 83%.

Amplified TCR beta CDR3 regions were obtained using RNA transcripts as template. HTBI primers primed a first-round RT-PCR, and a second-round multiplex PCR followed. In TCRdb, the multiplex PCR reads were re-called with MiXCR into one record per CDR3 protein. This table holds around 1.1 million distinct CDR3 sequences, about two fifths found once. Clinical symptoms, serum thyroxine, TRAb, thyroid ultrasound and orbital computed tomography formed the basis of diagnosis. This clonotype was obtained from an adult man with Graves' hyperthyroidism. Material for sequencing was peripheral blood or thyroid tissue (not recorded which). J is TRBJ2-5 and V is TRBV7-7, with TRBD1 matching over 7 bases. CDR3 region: CASSSTAGTDQETQYF. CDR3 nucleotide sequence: TGTGCCAGCAGCTCAACAGCCGGGACAGACCAAGAGACCCAGTACTTC.